A single sample is the source of the 2 T cell receptor beta chains below, sequenced in a study of PD-1 blockade in mismatch repair-deficient tumors (dated by TCRdb to about 2017). The protocol used for the library was the immunoSEQ multiplex PCR assay. Imported from immuneACCESS, the table was reduced by TCRdb to in-frame sequences with V and J called. These copies leave out some clones; in studies compared against another copy, an unresolved V gene accounts for under half, and the cause of the remainder is not known. Across this sample there are about 100,000 clones, with over 65% seen only once. Roughly 6.3% of the sample comes from the top ten. The input for sequencing was peripheral blood, taken approximately 8 months after starting pembrolizumab. These receptors came from an adult with mismatch repair-deficient cancer.

This clone was seen more than once but under ten times. CDR3 protein: CASGWEGTGELFF. The CDR3 DNA reads as TGTGCCAGCGGCTGGGAAGGCACCGGGGAGCTGTTTTTT. This rearrangement joins TRBV7-6 to TRBJ2-2; D ambiguous. The CDR3 has 13 amino acids. Germline values: CDR1 SGHVS, CDR2 FNYEAQ. V was clipped by 8 bases and J by 4 bases, with 11 bases between them.

The rearrangement links TRBV4-1 to TRBJ1-3, with D possibly matching TRBD1 (5 bases). This CDR3 contains 15 residues. The ends were cut back, 5 bases at V and 0 bases at J, with 11 bases in the middle. Per the germline V gene, CDR1 is MGHRA and CDR2 is YSYEKL. Here the CDR3 DNA reads TGCGCCAGCAGCGCCCGGACATTCTCTGGAAACACCATATATTTT. It specifies CASSARTFSGNTIYF.